The subject of this entry is one TCR beta chain. Its antigen is currently not known. No base quality values were provided; no much bigger clone lies one nucleotide off. The sample belongs to a study of T-cell reconstitution after alpha-beta-depleted transplantation in children (dated by TCRdb to between 2015 and 2016). As for the study more broadly: T-cell immune reconstitution after TCRalphabeta/CD19-depleted allogeneic hematopoietic cell transplantation in children was quantitatively tracked in the study by means of TCR repertoire profiling.

Library preparation used PCR. Sequencing relied on an Illumina HiSeq 2500. Molecular barcoding was employed in the preparation of TCR libraries, with unique molecular identifiers being used to normalize TCRbeta repertoire quantification. The public reads were run again by TCRdb, first through fastp at Q25 and then through MiXCR, and only productive beta chains were kept. Rows are unified per CDR3 protein, each entry keeping the most common DNA and genes. Counted in this sample were some 640,000 distinct CDR3 sequences; around 16% of them appeared once. The ten top clones hold under 1.2% of the sample. The source was PBMCs from the stem cell graft donor, collected from the stem cell graft. This TCR derives from a human donor who donated a stem cell graft to a child with acute myeloid leukemia.

Here is the DNA: TGTGCCAGCAGTTACCCGGAACGGGACTACTCCTACGAGCAGTACTTC. Translation gives CASSYPERDYSYEQYF. This chain is built from TRBV6-5 and TRBJ2-7; TRBD2 agrees with 7 junctional bases. Unmatched junction bases come to 7, with V trimmed by 2 bases and J by 0 bases. The CDR3 runs 16 amino acids, cysteine and phenylalanine included. Solely the CDR3 DNA is kept, with 48 bases framed from the first base. In the germline V gene, CDR1 corresponds to MNHEY and CDR2 to SVGAGI.